The 6 T cell receptor beta chains given below trace back to one sample, sequenced in a study of blood T cell repertoires in COVID-19. Clones were read by immunoSEQ multiplex PCR, and TCRdb kept only the in-frame ones, dropping some. This sample has about 270,000 clones, with more than 85% found just once. Sequences were obtained from PBMCs or T cells enriched from blood (not recorded which). These receptors were taken from a man between 40 and 49 years old who had been exposed to COVID-19.

This clone was seen just once. J is TRBJ2-3 and V is TRBV7-2; D is ambiguous. Germline CDR1 reads SGHTA; CDR2 reads FQGNSA. The CDR3 sequence is 15 residues long. V was trimmed by 5 bases and J by 1 base, leaving 13 bases between them. In DNA form, the CDR3 reads TGTGCCAGCAGCGCCCGAATAGACTGCACAGATACGCAGTATTTT. Translation gives CASSARIDCTDTQYF.

The V and J genes are TRBV5-6 and TRBJ1-1; D remains ambiguous. The germline V gene encodes CDR1 SGHDT and CDR2 YYEEEE. V lost 1 base and J lost 1, with 14 bases in between. The CDR3 spans 16 residues. The CDR3 spells CASSLSFTAKNTEAFF. The CDR3 nucleotides read TGTGCCAGCAGCTTGAGTTTTACAGCCAAGAACACTGAAGCTTTCTTT.

V usage is TRBV24-1 and J usage is TRBJ2-5; weak D call: TRBD1 (6 bases). Looked up from germline, CDR1 is KGHDR and CDR2 is SFDVKD. Trimming pared 1 base from V and 3 bases from J, leaving 23 bases between. The CDR3 is 19 amino acids. CDR3 nucleotides: TGTGCCACCAGTGATTTTAATTCCGGGACAACAAAAACAGAAGAGACCCAGTACTTC. Its protein product is CATSDFNSGTTKTEETQYF.

The chain joins TRBV7-2 to TRBJ2-4; D is unclear. Trimming removed 5 bases from V and 6 bases from J, with 8 bases in between. The germline gives CDR1 SGHTA, CDR2 FQGNSA. CDR3 length equals 12 residues. The CDR3 here is CASSPDRNIQYF. CDR3 coding DNA: TGTGCCAGCAGCCCAGATCGAAACATTCAGTACTTC.

The chain joins TRBV3-1 (or the pseudogene TRBV3-2) to TRBJ2-2; a weak D match, TRBD1 (5 bases). Trimming stripped 1 base from V and 5 bases from J, with 17 bases between. The CDR3 length is 17 residues. Germline-derived CDR1 and CDR2 are LGHDT and YNNKEL (reference sequence). The CDR3 DNA reads as TGTGCCAGCAGCCAAGTTCTAGGCAGGGCTATGACCGGGGAGCTGTTTTTT. It is translated as CASSQVLGRAMTGELFF.

The chain is built from TRBV27 and TRBJ2-1; TRBD2 aligns across 11 bases. CDR1 MNHEY and CDR2 SMNVEV come from the germline V gene (reference sequence). Trimming removed 5 bases from V and 4 bases from J; junction bases left unmatched: 7. The CDR3 is made up of 16 amino acids. The CDR3 sequence: CASSIYGTSGYNEQFF. In DNA form, the CDR3 reads TGTGCCAGCAGTATCTACGGGACTAGCGGATACAATGAGCAGTTCTTC.